This T cell receptor beta chain appears in the sequencing data of a study of CD8 T cells in ankylosing spondylitis. As concerns this clonotype: The antigen is not known.

Study findings and constraints: Reported data indicate significant enrichment of disease-linked clones within matched ankylosing spondylitis synovial fluid.

The V gene end was trimmed by 4 bases and the J gene end by 4 bases; junction bases not matched to a gene: 6. CDR1 is SSHAT and CDR2 is FNYEAQ in the germline V gene (reference sequence). There are 15 residues in the CDR3. As the method for making TCR beta libraries, quantitative 5'-RACE with molecular barcodes was used. TCRdb reprocessed the 5' RACE reads via MiXCR and lists one record per CDR3 protein. The data show some 90,000 distinct CDR3 sequences, 27% seen once. The sequenced sample was blood, either unsorted or a sorted T cell fraction (not recorded which). The chain carries TRBV7-7 and TRBJ2-1; the match to TRBD2 covers 8 bases. This TCR was sampled from a male donor with ankylosing spondylitis or in good health (not recorded which). This CDR3 reads CASSSSGGSYNEQFF. CDR3 DNA: TGTGCCAGCAGCTCCAGCGGGGGTTCATACAATGAGCAGTTCTTC. Variable domain in full (rest from reference TRBV7-7 and TRBJ2-1): GAGVSQSPRYKVTKRGQDVTLRCDPISSHATLYWYQQALGQGPEFLTYFNYEAQPDKSGLPSDRFSAERPEGSISTLTIQRTEQRDSAMYRCASSSSGGSYNEQFFGPGTRLTVL.